Listed below are T cell receptor beta chains from one sample, sequenced in a study of PD-L1 blockade in urothelial cancer. Clones were read by immunoSEQ multiplex PCR, and TCRdb kept only the in-frame ones, dropping some. The sample records 56,000 or so clones, 85% being singletons. The sequenced sample was PBMCs, obtained around atezolizumab (anti-PD-L1) treatment. These receptors were obtained from a man in his 70s with urothelial cancer. CDR3s include the opening cysteine and the closing phenylalanine or tryptophan. A D gene is named only where the DNA matches it firmly. Only some rows state a clone size, as once, few, many or a class for expanded clones.

TGTGCCAGTTTACAGGGGGAGAGTGGATACAATGAGCAGTTCTTC	CASLQGESGYNEQFF	TRBD1	.	TRBV6-6	TRBJ2-1
TGCAGCGTTGAAGATCAGGGGGCGCGGTATGGCTACACCTTC	CSVEDQGARYGYTF	TRBD1	.	TRBV29-1	TRBJ1-2
TGTGCCAGCAGTCTACCTCCCGGGAGCGGCGGGGAGCTGTTTTTT	CASSLPPGSGGELFF	.	.	TRBV28	TRBJ2-2
TGTGCCAGCCAGACGGGGGACGAAAAACTGTTTTTT	CASQTGDEKLFF	.	.	TRBV2	TRBJ1-4
TGTGCCAGCAGCTTGGGGGCGGGGGGGCTGGACGAGCAGTACTTC	CASSLGAGGLDEQYF	TRBD2	.	TRBV6-1	TRBJ2-7
TGTGCCAGCAGCTTGGCAGGGGCCAGCACCGGGGAGCTGTTTTTT	CASSLAGASTGELFF	.	.	TRBV5-4	TRBJ2-2
TGCAGCCCCCCTCCACGAGACAATGAGCAGTTCTTC	CSPPPRDNEQFF	.	.	TRBV29-1	TRBJ2-1
TGTGCCAGCAAGGACACTCGAAGCACTGAAGCTTTCTTT	CASKDTRSTEAFF	.	.	TRBV19	TRBJ1-1
TGTGCCAGCAGTGAACGGCTAGCGGTACCCTACGAGCAGTACTTC	CASSERLAVPYEQYF	TRBD2	.	TRBV2	TRBJ2-7
TGCGCCAGCAGCGTCAATAGCGGGAGTCGATCCTACGAGCAGTACTTC	CASSVNSGSRSYEQYF	TRBD2	.	TRBV5-1	TRBJ2-7
TGTGCCAGCAGTTTGTCTCTCCAGCACAGATACGCGTATTTT	CASSLSLQHRYAYF	.	.	TRBV27	TRBJ2-3
TGCGCCAGCAGCCTACAATCCCGAGGACAGTTTGGCGAGCAGTACTTC	CASSLQSRGQFGEQYF	.	.	TRBV4-1	TRBJ2-7
TGTGCCAGCAGTGGTGAGGGCCAGAACACTGAAGCTTTCTTT	CASSGEGQNTEAFF	.	.	TRBV25-1	TRBJ1-1
TGTGCCAGCAGCTCCTCGGGACAGGGACCTACTCCCCAGCATTTT	CASSSSGQGPTPQHF	TRBD1	.	TRBV7-8	TRBJ1-5
TGTGCCACCAGCAGAGAACTCGACAGGGTCCAAAACATTCAGTACTTC	CATSRELDRVQNIQYF	TRBD1	.	TRBV15	TRBJ2-4
TGTGCCAGCAAACGCAGGGAACAAGAGACCCAGTACTTC	CASKRREQETQYF	.	.	TRBV6-1	TRBJ2-5
TGTGCCAGCACCCTGGGACAGGGTTTGGAGACCCAGTACTTC	CASTLGQGLETQYF	TRBD1	.	TRBV6-6	TRBJ2-5
TGCGCCAGCAGCCATAGCGGGAGGGCGAGATACACCGGGGAGCTGTTTTTT	CASSHSGRARYTGELFF	TRBD2	.	TRBV5-1	TRBJ2-2
TGTGCCAGCAGCCCCACGACAGGGTTTAATGAAAAACTGTTTTTT	CASSPTTGFNEKLFF	TRBD1	.	TRBV5-4	TRBJ1-4
TGTGCCAGCAGCAGACGGACTAGCGGAATTCCTGAGGGGACCCAGTACTTC	CASSRRTSGIPEGTQYF	.	.	TRBV21-1	TRBJ2-5
TGTGCCAGCAGTTTATCGCGTGCCGCTGAAGCTTTCTTT	CASSLSRAAEAFF	.	.	TRBV27	TRBJ1-1
TGTGCCAGCAGTTTATCCTTCCAGGGCGGCTACACCTTC	CASSLSFQGGYTF	.	once	TRBV27	TRBJ1-2
TGTGCCAGCTCACCCCCGGGATCTACGTCCTACGAGCAGTACTTC	CASSPPGSTSYEQYF	.	.	TRBV18	TRBJ2-7
TGCGCCAGCAGCTTGGCGGGACAGGGGGCTGTCGATGAGCAGTTCTTC	CASSLAGQGAVDEQFF	TRBD1	.	TRBV5-1	TRBJ2-1
TGTGCCAGCAGGACCCAATCTCAGGGCACTGAAGCTTTCTTT	CASRTQSQGTEAFF	.	.	TRBV6-1	TRBJ1-1
TGTGCCAGCTCACCACCGGCAGGGATCTATGGCTACACCTTC	CASSPPAGIYGYTF	.	.	TRBV18	TRBJ1-2
TGTGCCAGCAGGGGGGTTACAGGGAGATACAATGAGCAGTTCTTC	CASRGVTGRYNEQFF	.	.	TRBV6-1	TRBJ2-1
TGCGCCAGCAGCTTGGCGGCAGGATTTCCTAATGAAAAACTGTTTTTT	CASSLAAGFPNEKLFF	.	once	TRBV5-1	TRBJ1-4
TGTGCCAGCAGCGATGGTAGCGGGAGGTTCTACAATGAGCAGTTCTTC	CASSDGSGRFYNEQFF	TRBD2	.	TRBV7-8	TRBJ2-1
TGCGCCAGCAGCTTGCAAGGGGACAATGAGCAGTTCTTC	CASSLQGDNEQFF	.	.	TRBV5-1	TRBJ2-1
TGTGCTAGTGGCTTACCAGGGGGCTATGGCTACACCTTC	CASGLPGGYGYTF	TRBD1	.	TRBV12-5	TRBJ1-2
TGTGCCAGCAGTTACGCGCAAGACAATGAGCAGTTCTTC	CASSYAQDNEQFF	.	.	TRBV6-5	TRBJ2-1
TGTGCCAGCTCTCCGCAGGGGGCCTACGAGCAGTACTTC	CASSPQGAYEQYF	TRBD1	.	TRBV18	TRBJ2-7
TGCGCCAGCAGCTTGGGGACTAGCGACGGTACGCAGTATTTT	CASSLGTSDGTQYF	TRBD2	.	TRBV5-1	TRBJ2-3
TGTGCCAGCAGGATTGCCCGGGGTCCCGCCGGGGAGCTGTTTTTT	CASRIARGPAGELFF	.	few	TRBV5-8	TRBJ2-2
TGTGCCAGCAGTCAGACCCGGCAGGTTGGCTACACCTTC	CASSQTRQVGYTF	.	.	TRBV14	TRBJ1-2
TGTGCCAGCAGGGTAGACTGGAACACTGAAGCTTTCTTT	CASRVDWNTEAFF	.	.	TRBV6-4	TRBJ1-1
TGTGCCAGTAGGCTGACAGGGGGTGAAAAACTGTTTTTT	CASRLTGGEKLFF	TRBD1	.	TRBV6-1	TRBJ1-4
TGTGCCAGTAGGAGAGGGGGCGGTGAGCAGTTCTTC	CASRRGGGEQFF	TRBD1	once	TRBV19	TRBJ2-1
TGCGCCAGCAGCTTCGGGCAGGGGATAAGCAATGAGCAGTTCTTC	CASSFGQGISNEQFF	.	.	TRBV5-1	TRBJ2-1
TGTGCCAGCAGTCCTCTCCCGGGACAGTCGAAGACTGAAGCTTTCTTT	CASSPLPGQSKTEAFF	TRBD1	.	TRBV28	TRBJ1-1